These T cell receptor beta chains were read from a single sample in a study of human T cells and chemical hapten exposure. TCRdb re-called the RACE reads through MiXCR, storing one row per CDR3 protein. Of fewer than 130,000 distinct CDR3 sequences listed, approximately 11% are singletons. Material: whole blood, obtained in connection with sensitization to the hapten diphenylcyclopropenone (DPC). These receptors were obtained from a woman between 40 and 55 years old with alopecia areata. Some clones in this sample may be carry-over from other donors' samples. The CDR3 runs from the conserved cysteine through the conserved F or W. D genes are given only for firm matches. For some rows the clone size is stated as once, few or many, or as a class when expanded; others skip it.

CDR3 protein: CSALAASSYEQYF
CDR3 DNA: TGCAGTGCGCTAGCGGCTAGCTCCTACGAGCAGTACTTC
J gene: TRBJ2-7
D gene: TRBD2
clone size: few
V gene: TRBV20-1

CDR3 protein: CASPRQGSGRETQYF
CDR3 DNA: TGCGCCAGCCCTCGACAGGGAAGCGGTCGAGAGACCCAGTACTTC
J gene: TRBJ2-5
D gene: TRBD1
clone size: many
V gene: TRBV10-1

CDR3 protein: CASSQGGPTPEDF
CDR3 DNA: TGTGCCAGCAGCCAGGGGGGCCCGACTCCCGAAGACTTC
J gene: TRBJ1-2
D gene: TRBD1
clone size: many
V gene: TRBV6-2/TRBV6-3

CDR3 protein: CATSRDGYRTEAFF
CDR3 DNA: TGTGCCACCAGCAGAGACGGCTACAGAACTGAAGCTTTCTTT
J gene: TRBJ1-1
D gene: -
clone size: many
V gene: TRBV15

CDR3 protein: CASSHNGQDNEKLFF
CDR3 DNA: TGTGCCAGCAGCCATAACGGACAGGATAATGAAAAACTGTTTTTT
J gene: TRBJ1-4
D gene: TRBD1
clone size: few
V gene: TRBV3-1

CDR3 protein: CASSLDGSWGNSPLHF
CDR3 DNA: TGTGCCAGCAGTTTAGATGGCTCCTGGGGCAATTCACCCCTCCACTTT
J gene: TRBJ1-6
D gene: -
clone size: many
V gene: TRBV12-3/TRBV12-4

CDR3 protein: CAWSVVGGQPNQPQHF
CDR3 DNA: TGTGCCTGGAGTGTTGTTGGGGGCCAACCTAATCAGCCCCAGCATTTT
J gene: TRBJ1-5
D gene: -
clone size: few
V gene: TRBV30

CDR3 protein: CASSGSPPGTSYEQYF
CDR3 DNA: TGTGCCAGCAGTGGGTCCCCCCCGGGCACGTCCTACGAGCAGTACTTC
J gene: TRBJ2-7
D gene: -
clone size: -
V gene: TRBV2

CDR3 protein: CASIRGGLAGQEGELFF
CDR3 DNA: TGTGCCAGCATCCGAGGAGGACTAGCGGGGCAGGAGGGGGAGCTGTTTTTT
J gene: TRBJ2-2
D gene: TRBD2
clone size: many
V gene: TRBV12-3/TRBV12-4

CDR3 protein: CAWRGAGVETQYF
CDR3 DNA: TGTGCCTGGAGGGGCGCAGGGGTGGAGACCCAGTACTTC
J gene: TRBJ2-5
D gene: -
clone size: few
V gene: TRBV30